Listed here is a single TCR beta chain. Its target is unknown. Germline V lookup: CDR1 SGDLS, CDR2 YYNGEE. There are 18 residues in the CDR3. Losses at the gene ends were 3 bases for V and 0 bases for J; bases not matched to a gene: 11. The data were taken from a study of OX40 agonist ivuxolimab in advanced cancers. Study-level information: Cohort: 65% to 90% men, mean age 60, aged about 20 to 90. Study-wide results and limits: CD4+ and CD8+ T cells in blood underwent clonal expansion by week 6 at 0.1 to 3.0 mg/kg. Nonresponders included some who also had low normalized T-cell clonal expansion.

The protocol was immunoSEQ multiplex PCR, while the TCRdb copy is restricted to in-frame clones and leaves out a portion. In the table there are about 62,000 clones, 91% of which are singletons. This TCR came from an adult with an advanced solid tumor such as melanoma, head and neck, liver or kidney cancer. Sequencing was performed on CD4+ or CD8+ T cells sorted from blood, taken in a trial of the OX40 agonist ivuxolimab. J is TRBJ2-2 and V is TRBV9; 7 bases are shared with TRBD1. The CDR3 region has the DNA TGTGCCAGCAGCGATCCCATTACAGGGGACGCGAACACCGGGGAGCTGTTTTTT. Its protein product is CASSDPITGDANTGELFF.